This T cell receptor beta chain was observed in a study of shared clonotypes between healthy human individuals. On the study more broadly: CD4 naive and CD4 memory each took three plates per donor, while CD8 naive took two and CD8 memory one.

Study findings and constraints: Across a handful of donors, naive CD4 shared around 5.3%, naive CD8 over 3%, memory CD4 roughly 2.3%, memory CD8 0.4% to 0.5%.

In regard to this clone: Its specificity is not known.

CD8 cells regarded as naive lacked CD45RO, were positively chosen for CCR7, and omitted terminally differentiated effector memory CD45RA+ cells. Using immunoSEQ multiplex PCR, the repertoire was profiled, and TCRdb retains in-frame clones only, with some absent. Of 600,000 or so clones in the sample, about 95% were seen once. The sequence derives from a woman aged 25-40 years in good health. Sequenced input: naive CD8+ T cells sorted from blood.

CDR3 sequence (DNA): TGTGCCAGCAGCAGGGGGCAAGAGACCCAGTACTTC. Amino acids: CASSRGQETQYF. The chain is built from TRBV9 and TRBJ2-5; TRBD1 is a possible D gene (6 bases). CDR1 is SGDLS and CDR2 is YYNGEE in the germline V gene. Trimming stripped 4 bases from V and 2 bases from J, with 6 bases between. This CDR3 is built from 12 residues.